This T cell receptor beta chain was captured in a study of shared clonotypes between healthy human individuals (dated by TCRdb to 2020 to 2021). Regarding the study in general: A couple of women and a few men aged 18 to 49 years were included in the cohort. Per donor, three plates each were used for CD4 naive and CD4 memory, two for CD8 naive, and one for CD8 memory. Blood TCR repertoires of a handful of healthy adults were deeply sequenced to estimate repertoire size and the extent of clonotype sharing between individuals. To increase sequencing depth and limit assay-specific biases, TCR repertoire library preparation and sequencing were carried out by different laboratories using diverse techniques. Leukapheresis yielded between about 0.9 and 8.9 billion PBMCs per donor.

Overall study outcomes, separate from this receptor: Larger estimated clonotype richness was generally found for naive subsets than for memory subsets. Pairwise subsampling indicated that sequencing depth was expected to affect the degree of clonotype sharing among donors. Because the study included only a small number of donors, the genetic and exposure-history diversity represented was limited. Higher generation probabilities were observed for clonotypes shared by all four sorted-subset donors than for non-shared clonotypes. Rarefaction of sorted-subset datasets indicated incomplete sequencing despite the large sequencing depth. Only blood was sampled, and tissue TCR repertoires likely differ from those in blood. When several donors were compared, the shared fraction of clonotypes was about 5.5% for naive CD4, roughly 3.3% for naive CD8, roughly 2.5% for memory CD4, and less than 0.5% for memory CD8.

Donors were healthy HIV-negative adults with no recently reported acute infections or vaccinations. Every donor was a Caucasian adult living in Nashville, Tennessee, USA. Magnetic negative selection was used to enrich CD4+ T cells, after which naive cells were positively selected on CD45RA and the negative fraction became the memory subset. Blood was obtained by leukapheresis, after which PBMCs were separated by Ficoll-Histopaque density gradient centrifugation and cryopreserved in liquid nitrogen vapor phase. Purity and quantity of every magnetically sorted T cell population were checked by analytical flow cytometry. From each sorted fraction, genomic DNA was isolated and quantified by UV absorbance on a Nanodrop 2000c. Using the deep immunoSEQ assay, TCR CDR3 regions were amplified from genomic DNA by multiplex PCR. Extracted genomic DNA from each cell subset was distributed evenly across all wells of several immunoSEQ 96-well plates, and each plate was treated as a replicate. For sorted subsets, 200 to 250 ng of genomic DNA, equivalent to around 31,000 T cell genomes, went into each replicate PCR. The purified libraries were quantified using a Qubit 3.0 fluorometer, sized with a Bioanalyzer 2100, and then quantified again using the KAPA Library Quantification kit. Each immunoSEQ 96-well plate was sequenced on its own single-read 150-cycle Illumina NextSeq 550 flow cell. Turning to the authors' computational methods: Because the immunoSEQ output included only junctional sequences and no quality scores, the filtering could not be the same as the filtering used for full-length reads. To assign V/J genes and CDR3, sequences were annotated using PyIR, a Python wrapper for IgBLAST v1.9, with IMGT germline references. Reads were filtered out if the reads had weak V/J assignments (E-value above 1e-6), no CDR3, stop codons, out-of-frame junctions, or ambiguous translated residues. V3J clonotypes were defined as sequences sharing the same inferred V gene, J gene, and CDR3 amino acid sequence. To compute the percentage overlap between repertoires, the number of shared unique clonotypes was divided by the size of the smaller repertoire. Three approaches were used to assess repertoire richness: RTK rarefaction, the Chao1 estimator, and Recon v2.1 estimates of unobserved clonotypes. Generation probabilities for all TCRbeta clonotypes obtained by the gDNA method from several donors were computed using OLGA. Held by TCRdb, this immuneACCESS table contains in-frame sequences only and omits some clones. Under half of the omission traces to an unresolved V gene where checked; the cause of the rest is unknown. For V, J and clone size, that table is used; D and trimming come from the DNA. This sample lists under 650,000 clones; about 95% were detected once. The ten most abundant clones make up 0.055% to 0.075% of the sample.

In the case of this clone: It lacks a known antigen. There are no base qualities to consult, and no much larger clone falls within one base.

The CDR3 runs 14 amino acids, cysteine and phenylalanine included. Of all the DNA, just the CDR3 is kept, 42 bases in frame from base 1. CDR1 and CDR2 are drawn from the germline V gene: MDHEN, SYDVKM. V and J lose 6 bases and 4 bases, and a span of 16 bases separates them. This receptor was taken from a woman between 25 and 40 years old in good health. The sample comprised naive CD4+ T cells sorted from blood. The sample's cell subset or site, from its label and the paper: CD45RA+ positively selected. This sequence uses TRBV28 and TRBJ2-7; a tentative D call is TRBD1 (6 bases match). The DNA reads TGTGCCAGCAGATTACCTCGGACAGATTACGAGCAGTACTTC. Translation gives CASRLPRTDYEQYF.